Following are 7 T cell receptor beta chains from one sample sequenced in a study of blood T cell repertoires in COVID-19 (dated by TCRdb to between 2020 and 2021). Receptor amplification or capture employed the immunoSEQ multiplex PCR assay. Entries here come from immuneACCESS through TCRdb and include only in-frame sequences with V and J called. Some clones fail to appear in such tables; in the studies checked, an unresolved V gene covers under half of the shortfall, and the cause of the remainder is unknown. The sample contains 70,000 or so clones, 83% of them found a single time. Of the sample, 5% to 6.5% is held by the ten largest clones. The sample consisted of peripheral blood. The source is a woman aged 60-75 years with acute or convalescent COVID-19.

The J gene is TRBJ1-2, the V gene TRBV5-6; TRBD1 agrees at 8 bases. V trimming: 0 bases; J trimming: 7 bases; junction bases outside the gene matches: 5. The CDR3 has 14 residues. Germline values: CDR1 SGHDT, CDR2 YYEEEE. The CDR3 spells CASSLEGRGLGYTF. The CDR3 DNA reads TGTGCCAGCAGCTTGGAAGGCAGGGGGCTTGGCTACACCTTC.

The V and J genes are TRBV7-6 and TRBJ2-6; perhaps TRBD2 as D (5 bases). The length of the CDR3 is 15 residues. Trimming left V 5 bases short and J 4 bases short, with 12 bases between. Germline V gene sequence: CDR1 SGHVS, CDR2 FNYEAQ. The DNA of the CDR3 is TGTGCCAGCAGCCTAGGAGGCGGGGGGGCCAACGTCCTGACTTTC. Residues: CASSLGGGGANVLTF.

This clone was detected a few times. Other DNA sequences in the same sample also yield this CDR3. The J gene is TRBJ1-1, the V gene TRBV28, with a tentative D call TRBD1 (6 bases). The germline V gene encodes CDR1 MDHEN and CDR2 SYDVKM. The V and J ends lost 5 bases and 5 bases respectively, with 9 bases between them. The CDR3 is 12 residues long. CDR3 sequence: CASSVQGTEAFF. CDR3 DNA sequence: TGTGCCAGCAGTGTACAGGGAACTGAAGCTTTCTTT.

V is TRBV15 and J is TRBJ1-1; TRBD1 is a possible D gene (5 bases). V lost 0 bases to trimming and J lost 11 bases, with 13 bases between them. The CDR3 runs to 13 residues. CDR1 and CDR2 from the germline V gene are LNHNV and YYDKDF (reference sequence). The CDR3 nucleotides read TGTGCCACCAGCAGAGATCCTCAGGGAAAGGCTTTCTTT. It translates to CATSRDPQGKAFF.

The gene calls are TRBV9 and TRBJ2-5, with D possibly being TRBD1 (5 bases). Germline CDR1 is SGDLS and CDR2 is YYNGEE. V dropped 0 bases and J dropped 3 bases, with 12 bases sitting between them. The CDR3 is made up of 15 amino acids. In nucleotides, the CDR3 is TGTGCCAGCAGCGTAGAATGGGGCAAAGAAGAGACCCAGTACTTC. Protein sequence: CASSVEWGKEETQYF.

CDR3 loop: CASSPPAGANTGELFF. Here the CDR3 DNA reads TGTGCCAGCTCCCCCCCAGCGGGCGCGAACACCGGGGAGCTGTTTTTT. This sequence joins TRBV18 and TRBJ2-2, with D tentatively TRBD2 (6 bases). Trimming pared 6 bases from V and 0 bases from J, leaving 14 bases between. The length of the CDR3 is 16 residues. CDR1 and CDR2 from the germline V gene are KGHSH and LQKENI. The whole variable domain, remainder taken from reference TRBV18 and TRBJ2-2, is NAGVMQNPRHLVRRRGQEARLRCSPMKGHSHVYWYRQLPEEGLKFMVYLQKENIIDESGMPKERFSAEFPKEGPSILRIQQVVRGDSAAYFCASSPPAGANTGELFFGEGSRLTVL.

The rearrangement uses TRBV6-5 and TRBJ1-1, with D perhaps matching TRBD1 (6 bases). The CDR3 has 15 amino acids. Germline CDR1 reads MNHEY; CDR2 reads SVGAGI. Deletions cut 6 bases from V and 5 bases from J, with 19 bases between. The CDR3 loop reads CASRAGGGGRTEAFF. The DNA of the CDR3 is TGTGCCAGCAGGGCTGGGGGAGGGGGTCGAACTGAAGCTTTCTTT.